This T cell receptor (beta chain) was captured by sequencing in a study of T cells in Graves' hyperthyroidism and ophthalmopathy. General study results and limits: Progression to ophthalmopathy was predicted a median of approximately seven months early.

Worth noting for this clonotype: Its antigen is unknown.

From RNA transcripts, TCR beta CDR3 regions were amplified. The primer set for the first-round RT-PCR of the TCR CDR3 was HTBI. Using its own MiXCR run on the multiplex PCR reads, TCRdb lists one record per CDR3 protein. The sample carries roughly 280,000 distinct CDR3 sequences, approximately 23% recorded once. Per germline, CDR1 MNHNS and CDR2 SASEGT. Germline trimming cut 4 bases from V and 0 bases from J; bases unmatched to any gene: 7. The CDR3 sequence is 16 residues long. This sequence was found in a man younger than 45 with Graves' ophthalmopathy. The chain uses TRBV6-1 and TRBJ2-7; TRBD1 aligns across 9 bases. Material: blood. Here the CDR3 reads CASSGARDRASYEQYF. The CDR3 DNA reads TGTGCCAGCAGTGGGGCCCGGGACAGGGCCTCCTACGAGCAGTACTTC.